The clone carrying this T cell receptor (beta chain) was seen once. Using immunoSEQ multiplex PCR, the repertoire was profiled, and TCRdb retains in-frame clones only, with some absent. The table has more than 45,000 clones, roughly 88% seen once. The length of the CDR3 is 13 residues. CDR1 is SGHTA and CDR2 is FQGTGA in the germline V gene. Deletions cut 5 bases from V and 1 base from J, with 8 bases between. This entry is derived from a study of T cells in tuberculosis. Study background: T cells were selected with CD1B tetramers loaded with glucose monomycolate.

After thawing and overnight rest, PBMC were stained with GMM-loaded CD1B tetramer, viability dye and anti-CD3 for sorting. C32 glucose monomycolate from Rhodococcus equi was loaded onto the CD1B tetramers. PBMC for tetramer sorting were first depleted of CD14-expressing monocytes. The V call is TRBV7-3, the J call TRBJ1-1; D uncertain. This clonotype was obtained from an adult woman with latent tuberculosis. Sequencing used CD1b-GMM tetramer-negative cells sorted from PBMCs. CDR3 nucleotides: TGTGCCAGCAGCCTTGAGCCGAACACTGAAGCTTTCTTT. It specifies CASSLEPNTEAFF.